This is a list of T cell receptor beta chains from one sample in a study of blood T cell repertoires in COVID-19. Profiling relied on immunoSEQ multiplex PCR, and the TCRdb table lists in-frame clones only, not all of them. The profile shows about 220,000 clones, 80% to 85% of them singletons. Material: peripheral blood. All receptors come from a woman in her fifties or sixties with acute or convalescent COVID-19. CDR3s include the opening cysteine and the closing phenylalanine or tryptophan. Each record gives: clone size, D gene, V gene, CDR3 length, J gene, CDR3 protein, CDR3 DNA. D genes are given only for firm matches. Rows may omit the clone size; those that give it use once, few, many or a size class.

NA	NA	TRBV9	14	TRBJ2-2	CASSDTPNTGELFF	TGTGCCAGCAGCGACACCCCGAACACCGGGGAGCTGTTTTTT
NA	NA	TRBV6-5	12	TRBJ1-1	CASSYGPSEAFF	TGTGCCAGCAGTTATGGGCCCTCCGAAGCTTTCTTT
NA	TRBD1	TRBV27	16	TRBJ1-2	CASSLYSGQEGYGYTF	TGTGCCAGCAGTTTATACTCTGGACAGGAGGGCTATGGCTACACCTTC
NA	NA	TRBV13	13	TRBJ2-1	CASSPIAEAVQFF	TGTGCCAGCAGCCCGATAGCGGAGGCTGTGCAGTTCTTC
NA	TRBD1	TRBV6-2/TRBV6-3	15	TRBJ1-1	CASSLGNTGGTEAFF	TGTGCCAGCAGTTTAGGAAACACAGGGGGAACTGAAGCTTTCTTT
NA	TRBD1	TRBV7-2	14	TRBJ1-6	CASSFGQGISPLHF	TGTGCCAGCAGCTTCGGACAGGGCATTTCACCCCTCCACTTT
once	NA	TRBV6-5	15	TRBJ1-1	CASSLTGGAGTEAFF	TGTGCCAGCAGTTTGACGGGGGGCGCGGGCACTGAAGCTTTCTTT
NA	NA	TRBV28	15	TRBJ1-6	CASSLWGADNSPLHF	TGTGCCAGCAGTTTATGGGGCGCAGATAATTCACCCCTCCACTTT
few	NA	TRBV19	14	TRBJ1-1	CASSIARVVTEAFF	TGTGCCAGTAGTATCGCCAGGGTGGTCACTGAAGCTTTCTTT
NA	NA	TRBV6-4	18	TRBJ2-1	CASSGPGARGKSYNEQFF	TGTGCCAGCAGTGGCCCGGGGGCGCGGGGGAAGTCCTACAATGAGCAGTTCTTC
NA	NA	TRBV29-1	12	TRBJ2-7	CSVSYTTYEQYF	TGCAGCGTAAGCTATACCACCTACGAGCAGTACTTC
NA	NA	TRBV7-3	13	TRBJ2-3	CASSSEARNTQYF	TGTGCCAGCAGTAGCGAAGCGCGTAATACGCAGTATTTT
NA	NA	TRBV10-1	16	TRBJ1-2	CASSESFGPSNYGYTF	TGCGCCAGCAGTGAGTCTTTTGGCCCCTCAAACTATGGCTACACCTTC
NA	TRBD1	TRBV28	17	TRBJ1-1	CASSRSRGQAMNTEAFF	TGTGCCAGCAGCCGATCTAGGGGGCAGGCTATGAACACTGAAGCTTTCTTT
NA	NA	TRBV20-1	14	TRBJ2-5	CSASQYRNQETQYF	TGCAGTGCTAGTCAGTACAGAAACCAAGAGACCCAGTACTTC
once	TRBD2	TRBV11-2	17	TRBJ2-7	CASSLDTLSGGVYEQYF	TGTGCCAGCAGCTTAGATACTCTGAGCGGGGGCGTCTACGAGCAGTACTTC
NA	NA	TRBV11-2	15	TRBJ2-1	CASSRGGNGYNEQFF	TGTGCCAGCAGCCGAGGCGGGAACGGTTACAATGAGCAGTTCTTC
NA	NA	TRBV28	12	TRBJ1-2	CASRTDIYGYTF	TGTGCCAGCAGGACAGACATCTATGGCTACACCTTC
NA	NA	TRBV7-2	15	TRBJ1-1	CASSIPTFLNTEAFF	TGTGCCAGCAGCATACCGACATTTTTGAACACTGAAGCTTTCTTT
few	NA	TRBV6-6	11	TRBJ1-2	CASRLVYGYTF	TGTGCCAGCAGACTTGTATATGGCTACACCTTC
NA	TRBD1	TRBV11-2	15	TRBJ2-7	CASSGAGTGVYEQYF	TGTGCCAGCAGCGGAGCCGGGACAGGGGTCTACGAGCAGTACTTC
NA	NA	TRBV18	11	TRBJ2-7	CASSSLYEQYF	TGTGCCAGCTCATCCCTCTACGAGCAGTACTTC
NA	NA	TRBV28	14	TRBJ2-1	CASSLVADLNEQFF	TGTGCCAGCAGTTTAGTTGCAGATCTCAATGAGCAGTTCTTC
NA	NA	TRBV6-2/TRBV6-3	13	TRBJ1-2	CASSKGQPYGYTF	TGTGCCAGCAGTAAAGGACAGCCCTATGGCTACACCTTC
NA	TRBD1	TRBV5-1	16	TRBJ2-7	CASSLNTGGALYEQYF	TGCGCCAGCAGCTTAAACACAGGGGGCGCGCTTTACGAGCAGTACTTC
NA	NA	TRBV5-1	16	TRBJ2-5	CASSLGGGWIQETQYF	TGCGCCAGCAGCTTGGGGGGAGGATGGATCCAAGAGACCCAGTACTTC
NA	NA	TRBV2	13	TRBJ1-1	CASSAEGRSEAFF	TGTGCCAGCAGTGCGGAGGGCAGATCTGAAGCTTTCTTT
NA	NA	TRBV5-4	15	TRBJ1-2	CASSSQANRAGGYTF	TGTGCCAGCAGCTCCCAGGCCAACAGGGCCGGTGGCTACACCTTC
NA	TRBD1	TRBV2	14	TRBJ2-4	CASSTPGQKNIQYF	TGTGCCAGCAGTACTCCGGGACAGAAAAACATTCAGTACTTC
NA	NA	TRBV28	13	TRBJ1-4	CASSLGQGLKLFF	TGTGCCAGCAGTTTGGGTCAGGGTTTAAAACTGTTTTTT
NA	TRBD1	TRBV3-1/TRBV3-2	15	TRBJ1-2	CASSQEVTGALGYTF	TGTGCCAGCAGCCAAGAGGTGACAGGGGCTCTTGGCTACACCTTC
NA	TRBD1	TRBV7-2	14	TRBJ1-2	CASSYGQGPYGYTF	TGTGCCAGCAGCTATGGACAGGGGCCCTATGGCTACACCTTC
NA	TRBD2	TRBV5-6	16	TRBJ2-7	CASSMPLAGNPYEQYF	TGTGCCAGCAGCATGCCCCTAGCGGGGAACCCCTACGAGCAGTACTTC
NA	TRBD1	TRBV7-2	14	TRBJ2-2	CASRQGANTGELFF	TGTGCCAGCCGGCAGGGGGCGAACACCGGGGAGCTGTTTTTT
NA	TRBD1	TRBV28	13	TRBJ1-1	CASRGTGNLEAFF	TGTGCCAGCAGAGGGACAGGGAACCTTGAAGCTTTCTTT
once	NA	TRBV12-3/TRBV12-4	12	TRBJ2-7	CASSSDSLEQYF	TGTGCCAGCAGTTCGGACAGCCTTGAGCAGTACTTC
NA	TRBD1	TRBV11-2	14	TRBJ1-2	CASSYRDREYGYTF	TGTGCCAGCAGCTACCGGGACAGGGAGTATGGCTACACCTTC
few	TRBD2	TRBV29-1	14	TRBJ2-7	CSVGPSGGAHEQYF	TGCAGCGTTGGGCCTAGCGGGGGGGCCCACGAGCAGTACTTC
NA	TRBD2	TRBV11-2	15	TRBJ2-1	CASSISGGPSGEQFF	TGTGCCAGCAGCATAAGCGGGGGGCCCTCTGGTGAGCAGTTCTTC
NA	TRBD1	TRBV3-1/TRBV3-2	14	TRBJ1-2	CASSEGGLFDRYTF	TGTGCCAGCTCCGAAGGGGGCCTATTTGATCGCTACACCTTC
NA	TRBD2	TRBV9	15	TRBJ2-1	CASSVGSGVAPEQFF	TGTGCCAGCAGCGTAGGGAGCGGGGTGGCCCCGGAGCAGTTCTTC
NA	TRBD1	TRBV27	15	TRBJ1-6	CASRTGAAYNSPLHF	TGTGCCAGCAGGACAGGGGCCGCCTATAATTCACCCCTCCACTTT
NA	NA	TRBV27	14	TRBJ1-1	CASSPISASTEAFF	TGTGCCAGCAGTCCCATATCTGCCAGCACTGAAGCTTTCTTT
NA	TRBD1	TRBV4-1	15	TRBJ1-1	CASSSRTGGNTEAFF	TGCGCCAGCAGCTCACGGACAGGGGGAAACACTGAAGCTTTCTTT
NA	NA	TRBV28	15	TRBJ1-5	CASRTTGPVNQPQHF	TGTGCCAGCAGGACCACAGGGCCAGTCAATCAGCCCCAGCATTTT
once	NA	TRBV7-2	16	TRBJ1-2	CASSSFSGGGSYGYTF	TGTGCCAGCAGCTCATTCTCCGGGGGGGGAAGCTATGGCTACACCTTC
NA	NA	TRBV5-4	15	TRBJ1-1	CASSVRSTGNTEAFF	TGTGCCAGCAGCGTACGATCGACAGGGAACACTGAAGCTTTCTTT
NA	TRBD1	TRBV3-1/TRBV3-2	15	TRBJ2-2	CASSLGQGNFGELFF	TGTGCCAGCAGCCTCGGACAGGGGAACTTCGGGGAGCTGTTTTTT
NA	TRBD1	TRBV6-6	15	TRBJ2-1	CASGKGGQGINEQFF	TGTGCCAGCGGCAAAGGGGGACAGGGAATCAATGAGCAGTTCTTC
once	TRBD1	TRBV5-1	15	TRBJ1-6	CASSPGQVLNSPLHF	TGCGCCAGCAGCCCTGGACAGGTCCTCAATTCACCCCTCCACTTT
few	NA	TRBV28	14	TRBJ1-5	CASSWGDGNQPQHF	TGTGCCAGCAGTTGGGGGGACGGTAATCAGCCCCAGCATTTT
NA	TRBD1	TRBV5-5	15	TRBJ1-5	CASSLSGTGNQPQHF	TGTGCCAGCAGCTTGTCCGGGACAGGCAATCAGCCCCAGCATTTT
once	TRBD1	TRBV20-1	11	TRBJ1-2	CSVPGGDGYTF	TGCAGTGTCCCAGGGGGAGATGGCTACACCTTC
NA	TRBD1	TRBV19	18	TRBJ1-5	CATLRRAGQGAMDQPQHF	TGTGCCACCCTGCGAAGAGCGGGACAGGGGGCAATGGATCAGCCCCAGCATTTT